This TCR beta chain appears in the sequencing data of a study of neurological immune-mediated disorders. On the study more broadly: The roughly 34 patients with multiple sclerosis comprised roughly 30 relapsing-remitting cases and 3 secondary progressive cases.

This clonotype was seen at least ten times. A 10-nucleotide random UMI tagged transcripts in template-switch 5'RACE cDNA synthesis. TCRdb processed the 5' RACE reads anew with MiXCR; each CDR3 protein has one entry. The sample has about 62,000 distinct CDR3 sequences; 3.5% to 4.5% are singletons. V lost 4 bases, J lost 6 bases, and 17 bases lay in between. CDR1 is SGHRS and CDR2 is YFSETQ in the germline V gene. The CDR3 consists of 16 residues. The sequencing input was PBMCs. The V call is TRBV5-1, the J call TRBJ1-6, with a possible D match to TRBD1 (6 bases). The origin of this receptor is a woman between 50 and 59 years old with multiple sclerosis. The CDR3 is CASSAAGGAANSPLHF. In DNA, the CDR3 is TGCGCCAGCAGCGCTGCCGGGGGGGCGGCTAATTCACCCCTCCACTTT.